A selection of T cell receptor beta chains follows, all from one sample in a study of CD8+ T cells in alopecia areata. Only in-frame clones appear in the TCRdb table, and some are missing; sequencing was by immunoSEQ multiplex PCR. Seen here are some 180,000 clones, over 55% observed once, and the top ten hold under 2%. The sample was CD4+ T cells sorted from blood, taken at week 0. The receptors derive from a human donor with alopecia areata. Both conserved end residues are part of each CDR3. Fields, in order: D gene, J gene, clone size, V gene, CDR3 DNA, CDR3 protein. The D gene is left open where the match is weak. Rows may omit the clone size; those that give it use once, few, many or a size class.

TRBD2,TRBJ2-3,-,TRBV6-5,TGTGCCAGCAGCCTAGCGGAGGACACAGATACGCAGTATTTT,CASSLAEDTDTQYF
-,TRBJ2-7,-,TRBV2,TGTGCCAGCAGTGCAGGGCTCGAGCAGTACTTC,CASSAGLEQYF
-,TRBJ2-6,few,TRBV29-1,TGCAGCGTGGATTTTGAGAGCTCTGGGGCCAACGTCCTGACTTTC,CSVDFESSGANVLTF
-,TRBJ2-7,-,TRBV12-5,TGTGCTAGTGGCCCCACCGGGGCTTATTACGAGCAGTACTTC,CASGPTGAYYEQYF
TRBD2,TRBJ2-1,-,TRBV23-1,TGCGCCAGCAGTCAATCGCCGACTAGCTTGGGCAATGAGCAGTTCTTC,CASSQSPTSLGNEQFF
TRBD1,TRBJ1-1,-,TRBV5-1,TGCGCCAGCAGGGGACAGGGGAACACTGAAGCTTTCTTT,CASRGQGNTEAFF
-,TRBJ2-7,few,TRBV7-2,TGTGCCAGCAGCCCCGCCTACGAGCAGTACTTC,CASSPAYEQYF
TRBD1,TRBJ1-6,-,TRBV30,TGTGCCTGGAGAAGCCGGGACAGGGAGACTTCACCCCTCCACTTT,CAWRSRDRETSPLHF
-,TRBJ2-1,few,TRBV14,TGTGCCAGCAGCCAATGGAGGGGTTACAATGAGCAGTTCTTC,CASSQWRGYNEQFF
-,TRBJ2-5,-,TRBV9,TGTGCCAGCAGTTATGGGCAGGGGAGGGAGACCCAGTACTTC,CASSYGQGRETQYF
-,TRBJ1-1,-,TRBV30,TGTGCCTGGAGTGTACCTGGGAGAGGTGAAGCTTTCTTT,CAWSVPGRGEAFF
-,TRBJ1-2,few,TRBV29-1,TGCAGCGTTGAAGGGGGCAGGGGAGTTGGAGGCTACACCTTC,CSVEGGRGVGGYTF
-,TRBJ2-7,-,TRBV4-3,TGCGCCAGCAGCCAAGATGGGCAGGGTTTAGCCGAGCAGTACTTC,CASSQDGQGLAEQYF
TRBD2,TRBJ2-3,-,TRBV9,TGTGCCAGCAGCGTGGGACTAGCGGGGACAGATACGCAGTATTTT,CASSVGLAGTDTQYF
-,TRBJ1-2,few,TRBV23-1,TGCGCCAGCAGTCAAGGGACTAGTGGCTACACCTTC,CASSQGTSGYTF
-,TRBJ2-7,-,TRBV30,TGTGCCTGGAGTGTACAGCTCCACGGGGCTTACGAGCAGTACTTC,CAWSVQLHGAYEQYF
-,TRBJ1-2,once,TRBV29-1,TGCAGCGTTTTAATGGTGTCAGAACATGGCTACACCTTC,CSVLMVSEHGYTF
-,TRBJ2-6,-,TRBV29-1,TGCAGCGCCCAAGGTAGCTCTGGGGCCAACGTCCTGACTTTC,CSAQGSSGANVLTF
-,TRBJ2-7,few,TRBV29-1,TGCAGCGTTTACACCACGACGAAGCAGTACTTC,CSVYTTTKQYF
-,TRBJ2-5,-,TRBV7-2,TGTGCCAGCAGCGCAACCAGGCAGGGGGAGACCCAGTACTTC,CASSATRQGETQYF
TRBD2,TRBJ2-1,-,TRBV4-3,TGCGCCAGCAGCCGCGAGCGGGGGGTGAGCAATGAGCAGTTCTTC,CASSRERGVSNEQFF
TRBD2,TRBJ2-1,few,TRBV14,TGTGCCAGCAGGCCACTAGCGGCGTCCGACAATGAGCAGTTCTTC,CASRPLAASDNEQFF
-,TRBJ2-4,once,TRBV5-1,TGCGCCAGCAGCTCCCGTAATGTTCAGTACTTC,CASSSRNVQYF
-,TRBJ1-1,-,TRBV7-2,TGTGCCAGCAGCTTAGCGGGTCCGGGTGGAGCTTTCTTT,CASSLAGPGGAFF
-,TRBJ1-1,-,TRBV29-1,TGCAGCGTTGGCCGTAGCACTGAAGCTTTCTTT,CSVGRSTEAFF
-,TRBJ1-2,-,TRBV6-5,TGTGCCAGCAGACGTACAGGGCCAGCTAACTATGGCTACACCTTC,CASRRTGPANYGYTF
-,TRBJ1-6,once,TRBV9,TGTGCCAGCAGCGTAGGATCCCTGGCCCCGGGGAATTCACCCCTCCACTTT,CASSVGSLAPGNSPLHF
-,TRBJ2-5,once,TRBV18,TGTGCCAGCTCACCCGAAGAGACCCAGTACTTC,CASSPEETQYF
TRBD1,TRBJ2-2,-,TRBV5-1,TGCGCCAGCAGCTCGACAGGGGACACCGGGGAGCTGTTTTTT,CASSSTGDTGELFF
TRBD1,TRBJ2-5,-,TRBV29-1,TGCAGCGCCCTGAATGGACAGGGTGGGCGCCAAGAGACCCAGTACTTC,CSALNGQGGRQETQYF
TRBD1,TRBJ1-6,once,TRBV30,TGTGCCGGCCAGACAGGGGGTAATTCACCCCTCCACTTT,CAGQTGGNSPLHF
TRBD1,TRBJ1-2,few,TRBV29-1,TGCAGCACCGACTCCGGGACAGGCCCTAAAAACACGGGCTACACCTTC,CSTDSGTGPKNTGYTF
-,TRBJ2-1,few,TRBV14,TGTGCCAGCAGCCAAGGTCCCGGATCGGCCTACAATGAGCAGTTCTTC,CASSQGPGSAYNEQFF
-,TRBJ2-7,once,TRBV11-2,TGTGCCAGCAGCCGGGACTTCTCGCAGTACTTC,CASSRDFSQYF
-,TRBJ1-2,few,TRBV7-8,TGTGCCAGCAGCTTAGAGAACAGGGAAGGCTACACCTTC,CASSLENREGYTF
-,TRBJ2-1,-,TRBV7-2,TGTGCCAGCAGCTTATTACCGCCACCAGGCGATGAGCAGTTCTTC,CASSLLPPPGDEQFF
-,TRBJ2-5,-,TRBV15,TGTGCCACCAGCGAGGGCACAGAGACCCAGTACTTC,CATSEGTETQYF
-,TRBJ1-6,once,TRBV4-3,TGCGCCAGCAGCCAAGATAGAACAGGCTCGAATTCACCCCTCCACTTT,CASSQDRTGSNSPLHF
-,TRBJ1-6,-,TRBV11-2,TGTGCCAGCAGCTTAAGGCCCCCCACTTCACCCCTCCGCTTT,CASSLRPPTSPLRF
-,TRBJ2-7,-,TRBV28,TGTGCCAGCAGCTTAGGTAGTGGACCCTACGAGCAGTACTTC,CASSLGSGPYEQYF
TRBD1,TRBJ2-5,many,TRBV6-1,TGTGCCAGCACATCATCAGGGGGTCGGGAGACCCAGTACTTC,CASTSSGGRETQYF
-,TRBJ1-2,once,TRBV7-2,TGTGCCAGCAGCCCCCAGGGGAGCTATGGCTACACCTTC,CASSPQGSYGYTF
-,TRBJ1-1,few,TRBV2,TGTGCCAGCAGTGTGCAGGGGACGAACACTGAAGCTTTCTTT,CASSVQGTNTEAFF
-,TRBJ2-5,-,TRBV25-1,TGTGCCAGCGAGGCGGGGAAGACCCAGTACTTC,CASEAGKTQYF
-,TRBJ1-1,-,TRBV25-1,TGTGCCAGCAGTGAAGGAGGGAGCACTGAAGCTTTCTTT,CASSEGGSTEAFF
TRBD1,TRBJ2-3,once,TRBV5-1,TGCGCCAGCAGCCTCGGGACAGGCGAGTGGGATACGCAGTATTTT,CASSLGTGEWDTQYF
TRBD2,TRBJ2-3,-,TRBV4-1,TGCGCCAGCAGCCAAGAAAAGCGGGGGCAGTATTTT,CASSQEKRGQYF
-,TRBJ1-6,many,TRBV10-3,TGTGCCATCAGTGAGTCGGCGGGATATAATTCACCCCTCCACTTT,CAISESAGYNSPLHF
-,TRBJ2-1,-,TRBV7-2,TGTGCCAGCAGCTTCGACGGGCTATCCACCGATGAGCAGTTCTTC,CASSFDGLSTDEQFF
-,TRBJ1-1,-,TRBV29-1,TGCAGCGTTAGCAGGGTGTTGAACACTGAAGCTTTCTTT,CSVSRVLNTEAFF
-,TRBJ1-6,-,TRBV7-9,TGTGCCAGCGGACAGTCTAATTCACCCCTCCACTTT,CASGQSNSPLHF
TRBD2,TRBJ2-3,-,TRBV19,TGTGCCAGTAGTATTTATAGCGGGGACACAGATACGCAGTATTTT,CASSIYSGDTDTQYF
-,TRBJ2-2,-,TRBV29-1,TGCAGCGTTGCCCCCCAGGCCTCGGGGACCGGGGAGCTGTTTTTT,CSVAPQASGTGELFF
TRBD1,TRBJ1-1,-,TRBV7-9,TGTGCCAGCAGCTTAGCGGGACAGGGAAACACTGAAGCTTTCTTT,CASSLAGQGNTEAFF
-,TRBJ2-7,-,TRBV11-1,TGTGCCAGCAGCCCGAGGGTCTCCTACGAGCAGTACTTC,CASSPRVSYEQYF